Sequencing of this T cell receptor beta chain was carried out in a study of control samples from healthy donors and cancer patients. Assay used: immunoSEQ multiplex PCR; TCRdb lists only in-frame clones, some missing. The repertoire consists of about 220,000 clones, with 85% to 95% occurring once and the leading ten covering less than 1.6%. After removal of 0 bases from V and 3 bases from J, the junction contained 7 bases not matched to a gene. CDR3 length equals 16 residues. Germline V gives CDR1 KGHSY, CDR2 FQNENV. This chain uses TRBV16 with TRBJ1-1; 7 bases align to TRBD1. Sequencing was done on a sample of blood. The TCR comes from a man in his fifties or sixties in good health. CDR3 nucleotides: TGTGCCAGCAGCCAATCAGCATGGACAGGAGACACTGAAGCTTTCTTT. It is translated as CASSQSAWTGDTEAFF.